The present entry profiles one T cell receptor (beta chain) with its context. The target of this receptor is not known. No base quality information exists; no much larger clone differs at one position. The sample belongs to a study of blood T cell repertoires in COVID-19 (dated by TCRdb to 2019 to 2021). Background on the whole study: Samples covering the acute and convalescent phases of COVID-19 were provided by collaborators in the United States, Italy and Spain. The material from the prospective study consisted of cDNA or gDNA derived from T cells, B-cell-depleted T cells, or PBMCs. The dataset comprised deeply sampled blood TCRbeta repertoires from subjects exposed to, actively infected with, or recovered from COVID-19. The repertoires were released in a freely available public database meant as a resource for research on the immune response to SARS-CoV-2. The samples were drawn from two sources: the first 160 participants of the ongoing ImmuneRACE study, and approximately 1,300 subjects contributed by 6 global collaborators. A de-identified subject ID, COVID-19 status, age in years and sex were almost always included in the sample metadata. Where available, HLA class I and class II types were obtained from metadata supplied by the sample provider rather than from assay-based typing. Study-wide findings and limitations: The amount of clinical and demographic metadata varied by source and participant and was provided uncurated.

Participants in the prospective study were enrolled through a virtual design, were aged roughly 18 to 100 years, and lived in approximately 24 United States geographic areas. Cohort assignment in the prospective study relied on participant-reported clinical history from a screening survey and a study questionnaire. Recovered participants in ImmuneRACE Cohort 3 were defined as having two consecutive negative NP/OP PCR tests, clearance from a healthcare professional, or resolution of symptoms. In the prospective study, mobile phlebotomists collected whole blood, serum and a nasopharyngeal or oropharyngeal swab from each participant. Prospective study participants could optionally give additional blood draws and questionnaires over an approximately 2-month period. Before DNA extraction, prospective study blood samples were shipped either frozen or at room temperature. The CDR3 contains 13 residues, cysteine and phenylalanine counted. Only the CDR3 portion is preserved as DNA: 39 bases, with reading frame beginning at the first base. The trim is 1 base for V and 5 bases for J, with a gap of 9 bases between the germline ends. As encoded in the germline V gene, CDR1 is SGHVS while CDR2 is FQNEAQ.

The immunoSEQ Assay, a bias-controlled multiplex PCR, was used to amplify TCRbeta CDR3 regions from genomic DNA. The paper's processing steps were these. The number of nucleated cells in each sample was estimated by amplification of reference gene primers within the assay. To quantify the absolute abundance of each unique TCRbeta CDR3 rearrangement, sequence reads were collapsed and filtered. For each sample, productive Simpson clonality was calculated by taking the square root of Simpson's diversity index across productive rearrangements. TCRdb took this table from immuneACCESS and kept in-frame rearrangements with V and J called. Such tables lack part of the clones; where checked against another copy, unresolved V genes explain under half of the gap, and the rest is unexplained. For V, J and clone size, that table is used; D and trimming come from the DNA. The sample profile shows around 240,000 clones; approximately 83% of them were found once. The top ten constitute 1.9% of the sample.

The chain joins TRBV7-8 to TRBJ2-7, with no confident D gene call. Sequenced: PBMCs or T cells enriched from blood (not recorded which). This receptor was taken from a woman aged 50 to 65 who had recovered from COVID-19. The CDR3 protein sequence reads: CASSLGNMDEQYF. The DNA reads TGTGCCAGCAGCTTAGGAAACATGGACGAGCAGTACTTC.